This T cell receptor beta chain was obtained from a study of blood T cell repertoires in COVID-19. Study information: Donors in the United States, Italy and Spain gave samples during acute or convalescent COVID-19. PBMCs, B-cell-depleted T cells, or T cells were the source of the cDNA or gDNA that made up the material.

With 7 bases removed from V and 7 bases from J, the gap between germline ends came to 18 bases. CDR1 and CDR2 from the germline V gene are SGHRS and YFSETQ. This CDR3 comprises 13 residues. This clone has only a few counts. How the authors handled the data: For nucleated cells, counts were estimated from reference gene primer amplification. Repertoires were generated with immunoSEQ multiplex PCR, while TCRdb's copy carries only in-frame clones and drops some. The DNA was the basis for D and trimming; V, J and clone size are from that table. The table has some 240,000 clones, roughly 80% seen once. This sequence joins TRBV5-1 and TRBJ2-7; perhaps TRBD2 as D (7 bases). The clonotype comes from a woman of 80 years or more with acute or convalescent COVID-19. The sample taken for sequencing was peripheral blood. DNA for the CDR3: TGCGCCAGCGGATTTCGGGGGGCTGGAGAGCAGTACTTC. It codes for CASGFRGAGEQYF.